This T cell receptor beta chain is drawn from a study of T-cell reconstitution after alpha-beta-depleted transplantation in children. The TCRbeta library incorporated unique molecular identifiers. TCRdb independently ran MiXCR on the PCR reads; one entry per CDR3 protein. The table includes hundreds of thousands of distinct CDR3 sequences, over 25% detected once. The CDR3 has 15 amino acids. V gave up 0 bases and J gave up 5 bases; unmatched junction bases: 6. Germline loops: CDR1 GTSNPN, CDR2 SVGIG (reference sequence). This TCR derives from a human donor who donated a stem cell graft to a child with aplastic anemia. The material sequenced was PBMCs from the stem cell graft donor, taken from the stem cell graft. This chain links TRBV30 with TRBJ2-2; 7 bases align to TRBD1. CDR3 sequence reads: CAWSVQGTDTGELFF. The CDR3 nucleotides are TGTGCCTGGAGTGTACAGGGGACGGATACCGGGGAGCTGTTTTTT.